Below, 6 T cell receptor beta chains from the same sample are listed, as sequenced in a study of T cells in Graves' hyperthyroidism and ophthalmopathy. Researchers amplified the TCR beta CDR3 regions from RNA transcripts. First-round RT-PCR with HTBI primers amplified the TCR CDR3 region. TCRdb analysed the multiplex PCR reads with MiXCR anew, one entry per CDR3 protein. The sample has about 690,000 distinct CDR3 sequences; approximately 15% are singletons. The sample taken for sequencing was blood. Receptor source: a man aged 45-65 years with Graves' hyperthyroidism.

The CDR3 region has the DNA TGTGCCAGTTCCCGACTAGCGGGAAACAATGAGCAGTTCTTC. This translates into CASSRLAGNNEQFF. The chain carries TRBV19 and TRBJ2-1; 11 nucleotides align to TRBD2. Germline V CDR1 and CDR2: LNHDA, SQIVND (reference sequence). With 8 bases clipped from V and 5 bases from J, the junction kept 5 bases outside the gene matches. The CDR3 contains 14 residues.

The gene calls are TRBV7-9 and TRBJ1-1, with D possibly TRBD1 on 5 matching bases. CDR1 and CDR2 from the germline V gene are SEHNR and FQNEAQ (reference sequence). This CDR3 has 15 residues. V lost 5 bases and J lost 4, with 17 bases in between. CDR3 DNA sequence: TGTGCCAGCAGCGATACAGGCATCGGGCTCACTGAAGCTTTCTTT. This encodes CASSDTGIGLTEAFF.

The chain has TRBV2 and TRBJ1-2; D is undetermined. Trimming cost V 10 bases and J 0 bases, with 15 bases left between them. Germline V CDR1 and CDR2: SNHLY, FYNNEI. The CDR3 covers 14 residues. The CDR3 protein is CATLESLTNYGYTF. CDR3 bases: TGTGCCACCCTCGAGAGCCTTACTAACTATGGCTACACCTTC.

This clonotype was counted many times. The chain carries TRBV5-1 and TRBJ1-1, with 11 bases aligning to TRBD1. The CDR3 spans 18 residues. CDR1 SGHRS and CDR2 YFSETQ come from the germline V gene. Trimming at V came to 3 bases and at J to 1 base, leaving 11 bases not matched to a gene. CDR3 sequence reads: CASSSPPGQGDTNTEAFF. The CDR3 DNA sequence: TGCGCCAGCAGCTCCCCCCCGGGACAGGGGGATACGAACACTGAAGCTTTCTTT.

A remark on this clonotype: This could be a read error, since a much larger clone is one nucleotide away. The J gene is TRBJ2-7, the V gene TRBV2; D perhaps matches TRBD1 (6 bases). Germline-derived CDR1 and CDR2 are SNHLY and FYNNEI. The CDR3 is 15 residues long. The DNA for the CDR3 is TGTGCCAGCAGTGCTGACAGGTTCGGGCCCTACAAGCAGTACTTC. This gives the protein CASSADRFGPYKQYF.

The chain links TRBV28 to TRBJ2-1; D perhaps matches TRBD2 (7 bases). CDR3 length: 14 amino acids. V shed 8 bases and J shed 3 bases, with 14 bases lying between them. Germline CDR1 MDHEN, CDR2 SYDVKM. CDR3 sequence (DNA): TGTGCCAGCGGGAGGGGGACTAACTACAATGAGCAGTTCTTC. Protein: CASGRGTNYNEQFF.